This T cell receptor beta chain was sequenced in a study of sequential checkpoint blockade in melanoma (dated by TCRdb to between 2017 and 2020). General notes on the study: Using 1:1 randomization, the trial assigned patients either to first-line nivolumab followed by ipilimumab (arm A) or to ipilimumab followed by nivolumab (arm B). Maintenance nivolumab was given following each of the two trial sequences. DNA from some 100 melanoma tumor samples collected before treatment underwent TCRbeta immunosequencing. For 20 to 25 patients, matched tumor biopsies were obtained before treatment and at week 13, following single-agent nivolumab (arm A) or ipilimumab (arm B). In about 83% of the matched pre- and post-treatment tumor biopsy pairs, both biopsies came from the same lesion. What the study reported, not specific to this receptor: Patients with increases in tumor T-cell fraction and clonality by week 13 were approximately 30 times more likely to achieve clinical benefit. Small sample sizes and reduced statistical power limited the analyses of tumor T-cell fraction within each arm. The model for predicting response that combines TCR metrics with mutation burden needs to be validated in larger, independent patient cohorts. PD-L1 staining and CD8+ T-cell counts correlated with tumor T-cell fraction and clonality, whereas mutational load did not. In the nivolumab-first arm (arm A), an association was found between pretreatment tumor TIL clonality and response (P = .04).

Measured from the cysteine to the phenylalanine, the CDR3 is 18 residues long. The CDR3 DNA has 54 bases and is translated from base 1. V is trimmed back by 4 bases and J by 4 bases, and the junction contains 14 bases that no gene match accounts for. Looking up the germline V gene yields CDR1 MNHGY and CDR2 SAAAGT. The sample's treatment or condition label, in plain terms: randomized to nivolumab then ipilimumab (arm A) or the reverse (arm B). None of the patients in the trial had previously been given DNA-damaging chemotherapy. The samples were obtained from melanoma patients enrolled in CheckMate 064, an open-label, randomized phase II trial testing sequential checkpoint blockade. Genomic DNA from formalin-fixed paraffin-embedded (FFPE) tissue samples served as the input for tumor TCR sequencing. Regarding this clone: What this receptor recognizes is not known. No clone much larger than this one lies a single base away; base qualities are absent.

TCRbeta CDR3 regions were immunosequenced from genomic DNA with the immunoSEQ Assay. Genomic DNA was amplified by bias-controlled multiplex PCR before high-throughput sequencing. Under the source paper's analysis protocol: To quantify the absolute abundance of each unique TCRbeta CDR3 region, the sequences were collapsed and filtered. Clonality, defined as 1 minus Pielou's evenness, was calculated using productive rearrangements only. Tumor T-cell fraction was calculated by normalizing TCRbeta template counts to usable DNA, which was estimated from several housekeeping genes. A previously published method was used to identify clones with significantly greater frequencies in on-treatment samples than in baseline samples. Sourced from immuneACCESS, this table was stored by TCRdb with only in-frame sequences that have V and J called. A share of the clones is absent; for the studies checked, an unresolved V gene accounts for under half, and the remainder has no known explanation. From that table come the V and J calls and clone size; the DNA was used to work out D and trimming. Here the sample has some 18,000 clones; 60% to 75% occur a single time. 4.8% of the sample rests with the top ten.

The sequence was obtained from a human donor with melanoma. The receptor chain draws on TRBV6-8 and TRBJ2-5, and 11 junctional nucleotides match TRBD2. This specimen consisted of tumor tissue (inferred from file names), obtained from a patient given nivolumab and ipilimumab in sequence. The CDR3 here reads CASSLLSELAGGTETQYF. The bases read TGTGCCAGCAGTTTACTCTCAGAGCTAGCGGGAGGTACAGAGACCCAGTACTTC.